Described below is a single TCR beta chain sequence and its context. This clonotype has more than one count but fewer than ten. Its recognized antigen is unknown. Lacking the conserved final phenylalanine or tryptophan, this CDR3 likely reflects a read error. The library was built by means of RT-PCR. TCRdb shows the sequencer as Illumina HiSeq 2500. The public reads were reprocessed in TCRdb via fastp at Q25 and MiXCR, keeping in-frame beta chains. Rows with a matching CDR3 protein are joined into one entry that keeps the most common DNA and genes. Here the sample has around 600,000 distinct CDR3 sequences; around 11% occur a single time. Jointly, the top ten make up approximately 9.9% of the sample. At the junction V is shortened by 3 bases and J by 6 bases, with 12 bases in between. The CDR3 totals 14 residues, both ends included. Solely the CDR3 DNA is kept, with 42 bases framed from the first base.

This sample was taken from a study of response to subunit inactivated influenza vaccine (dated 2018 in TCRdb). At the level of the whole study: The study used deep quantitative T cell receptor repertoire profiling to track responses to a trivalent subunit inactivated influenza vaccine. Beyond this particular receptor, the publication reports: The authors suggested that each seasonal influenza vaccination may recruit only a limited number of new T cells.

The data also belong to a second study, concerning T cells expressing NK-cell markers. As noted in the second study: 5'RACE template switching, by which a universal primer site and unique molecular identifiers were added, was used to make TCR beta cDNA libraries. Three sorted T-cell subsets (CD3+CD56+NKG2C+, CD3+CD56+NKG2C- and CD3+CD56-NKG2C+) from 8 or 9 donors had their TCR beta-chain repertoires profiled. Of the eight sequenced donors, seven were found to be HCMV-seropositive and one was found to be HCMV-seronegative. To restrict sorting to alphabetaTCR-expressing T cells, an anti-gammadeltaTCR antibody was added in several experiments. In six donors, the dominant CD3+CD56+NKG2C+ clonotypes were among the top 10 CD8+ clonotypes and accounted for about 1.0-7.5% of CD8+ T cells. Those dominant clonotypes were again the most abundant among CD3+CD56-NKG2C+ cells in a handful of donors, at roughly 25-60.1%. Whether the expanded NKG2C-expressing T cell clones were specific for HCMV antigens was left unclear. The eight sequenced donors were randomly selected healthy volunteers, three men and five women. HCMV-specific IgG was detected in serum with a commercial ELISA kit to determine HCMV serostatus. Peripheral blood mononuclear cells were isolated from blood by Ficoll density gradient centrifugation. Bulk peripheral blood T-cell repertoires were additionally sequenced from unsorted PBMC for over 5 donors. cDNA synthesis was primed from the TCR beta constant segment, followed by two successive PCR amplification steps. Sequencing of the libraries produced 2 x 150 bp reads on Illumina HiSeq 2000/2500, MiSeq or NextSeq. MIGEC handled demultiplexing of the reads and grouping by UMI, while MiTCR was used to assemble and quantify clonotypes. Only TCR cDNA sequences supported by at least two reads were kept to exclude erroneous sequences. The tcR package was used for downstream repertoire analysis, and clonotypes were matched across fractions by CDR3 nucleotide sequence plus V segment. VDJmatch was used to annotate antigen specificity against VDJdb, with one amino acid substitution in CDR3 permitted.

This clonotype originated in a man in his fifties or sixties who received an inactivated influenza vaccine. Donor details come from another sample of the same person, matched by shared clones. Sequenced here: PBMCs from blood, sampled on the day of vaccination. The rearrangement combines TRBV12-3 or TRBV12-4 with TRBJ2-1, and perhaps TRBD2 as D gene, on 5 matching bases. CDR3 protein: CASSLETSSNEQFL. The DNA is as follows: TGTGCCAGCAGTTTGGAAACTAGTTCCAATGAGCAGTTCCTC.